This T cell receptor (beta chain) emerged from a study of blood T cell repertoires in COVID-19. The CDR3 consists of 14 residues. In germline, CDR1 is MGHDK, CDR2 SYGVNS. The V and J ends lost 9 bases and 2 bases respectively, with 15 bases between them. Data came from immunoSEQ multiplex PCR; TCRdb stores just in-frame clones and leaves some out. The sample carries approximately 400,000 clones, approximately 88% recorded once. The chain is built from TRBV25-1 and TRBJ2-3; tentatively, D is TRBD1 (6 bases). The receptor was derived from a woman aged 45-65 years with COVID-19, enrolled during active disease. Sequenced sample: peripheral blood. The DNA of the CDR3 is TGTGCCAGTGAACCGGGACACCCCACAGATACGCAGTATTTT. Protein sequence: CASEPGHPTDTQYF.